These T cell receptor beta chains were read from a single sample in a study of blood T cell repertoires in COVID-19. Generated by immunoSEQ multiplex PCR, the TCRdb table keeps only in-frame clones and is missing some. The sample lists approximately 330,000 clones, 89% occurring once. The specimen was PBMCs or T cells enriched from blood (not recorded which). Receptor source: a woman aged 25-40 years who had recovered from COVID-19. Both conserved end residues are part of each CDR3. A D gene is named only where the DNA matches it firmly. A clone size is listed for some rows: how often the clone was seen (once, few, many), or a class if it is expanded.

CASSALAGGYNEQFF | TGTGCCAGCAGCGCTCTAGCGGGCGGGTACAATGAGCAGTTCTTC | TRBD2 | TRBJ2-1 | TRBV9 | NA
CASSAPNTSDEQFF | TGTGCCAGCAGCGCGCCGAATACTAGCGATGAGCAGTTCTTC | TRBD2 | TRBJ2-1 | TRBV9 | NA
CASSGPGLAGDTGELFF | TGTGCCAGCAGTGGACCGGGACTAGCGGGGGACACCGGGGAGCTGTTTTTT | TRBD2 | TRBJ2-2 | TRBV6-2/TRBV6-3 | NA
CASSPERVEDTGELFF | TGCGCCAGCAGCCCTGAGCGGGTAGAGGACACCGGGGAGCTGTTTTTT | NA | TRBJ2-2 | TRBV4-1 | NA
CASSTGTPSSYEQYF | TGTGCCAGCAGTACCGGGACTCCTAGCTCCTACGAGCAGTACTTC | NA | TRBJ2-7 | TRBV28 | NA
CASSVSGHENTEAFF | TGCGCCAGCAGCGTATCCGGACACGAGAACACTGAAGCTTTCTTT | NA | TRBJ1-1 | TRBV5-1 | NA
CASSVGGTYEQYF | TGTGCCAGCAGTGTCGGAGGGACCTACGAGCAGTACTTC | NA | TRBJ2-7 | TRBV25-1 | NA
CSVEEPGQQKPTTYGYTF | TGCAGCGTTGAAGAACCGGGACAGCAAAAGCCGACAACCTATGGCTACACCTTC | TRBD1 | TRBJ1-2 | TRBV29-1 | NA
CASSEPGEYSNQPQHF | TGTGCCAGCAGTGAACCGGGGGAGTATAGCAATCAGCCCCAGCATTTT | NA | TRBJ1-5 | TRBV25-1 | NA
CASAISNQPQHF | TGTGCCAGCGCTATTTCCAATCAGCCCCAGCATTTT | NA | TRBJ1-5 | TRBV12-3/TRBV12-4 | NA
CASSHVGTGGQETQYF | TGTGCCAGCAGCCACGTGGGGACGGGGGGACAAGAGACCCAGTACTTC | TRBD2 | TRBJ2-5 | TRBV4-2 | NA
CASSFGTGGDEQFF | TGCGCCAGCAGCTTTGGTACAGGGGGCGATGAGCAGTTCTTC | TRBD1 | TRBJ2-1 | TRBV5-1 | NA
CASSSPGGDYEQYF | TGTGCCAGCAGTTCCCCGGGGGGAGACTACGAGCAGTACTTC | TRBD2 | TRBJ2-7 | TRBV27 | few
CVIETGETGELFF | TGCGTCATTGAGACAGGGGAAACCGGGGAGCTGTTTTTT | TRBD1 | TRBJ2-2 | TRBV29-1 | NA
CASSWTSGGDTQYF | TGCGCCAGCAGCTGGACCTCCGGAGGAGATACGCAGTATTTT | NA | TRBJ2-3 | TRBV5-1 | NA
CASSSWTEKTGELFF | TGCGCCAGCAGCTCGTGGACAGAGAAGACCGGGGAGCTGTTTTTT | NA | TRBJ2-2 | TRBV5-1 | NA